This TCR beta chain was recovered during a study of blood T cell repertoires in COVID-19. At the level of the study: COVID-19 samples from acute and convalescent phases originated in the United States, Italy and Spain. Sources were T cells, B-cell-depleted T cells, or PBMCs; the material itself was cDNA or gDNA.

With 3 bases removed from V and 1 base from J, the gap between germline ends came to 15 bases. CDR3 length: 15 amino acids. Germline CDR1 reads SQVTM; CDR2 reads ANQGSEA. Per the study methods: Reference gene primer amplification in the assay estimated nucleated cell counts. TCRdb's copy holds only in-frame clones and misses some; the assay was immunoSEQ multiplex PCR. D and trimming come from the DNA, and the V and J calls and clone size come from that table. The table shows over 250,000 clones, with 88% occurring only once. The receptor's source is a man in his fifties or sixties who had recovered from COVID-19. This rearrangement joins TRBV29-1 to TRBJ2-5, with D perhaps TRBD1 (5 bases). The sample consisted of peripheral blood. The chain's CDR3 is CSVDWGDRFQETQYF. CDR3 sequence (DNA): TGCAGCGTTGATTGGGGCGACAGATTCCAAGAGACCCAGTACTTC. The full variable domain, rest sourced from reference TRBV29-1 and TRBJ2-5, is SAVISQKPSRDICQRGTSLTIQCQVDSQVTMMFWYRQQPGQSLTLIATANQGSEATYESGFVIDKFPISRPNLTFSTLTVSNMSPEDSSIYLCSVDWGDRFQETQYFGPGTRLLVL.